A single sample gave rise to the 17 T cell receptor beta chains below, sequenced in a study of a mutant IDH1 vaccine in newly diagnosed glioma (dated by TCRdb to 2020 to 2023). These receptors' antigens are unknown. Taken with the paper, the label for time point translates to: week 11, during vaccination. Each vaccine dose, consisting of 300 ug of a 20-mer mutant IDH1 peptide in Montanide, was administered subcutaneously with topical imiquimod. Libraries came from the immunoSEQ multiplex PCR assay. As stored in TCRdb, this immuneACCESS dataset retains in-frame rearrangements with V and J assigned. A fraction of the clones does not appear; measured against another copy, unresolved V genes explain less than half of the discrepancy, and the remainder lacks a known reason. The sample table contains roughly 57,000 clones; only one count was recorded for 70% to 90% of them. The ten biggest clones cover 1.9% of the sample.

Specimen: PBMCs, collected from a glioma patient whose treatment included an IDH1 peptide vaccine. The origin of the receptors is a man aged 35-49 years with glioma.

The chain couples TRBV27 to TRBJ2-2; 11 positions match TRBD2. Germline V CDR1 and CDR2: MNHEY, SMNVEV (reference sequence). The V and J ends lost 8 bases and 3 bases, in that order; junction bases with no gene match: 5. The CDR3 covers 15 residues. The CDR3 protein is CASGLAGGHTGELFF. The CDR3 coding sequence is TGTGCCAGCGGCTTAGCGGGAGGGCACACCGGGGAGCTGTTTTTT.

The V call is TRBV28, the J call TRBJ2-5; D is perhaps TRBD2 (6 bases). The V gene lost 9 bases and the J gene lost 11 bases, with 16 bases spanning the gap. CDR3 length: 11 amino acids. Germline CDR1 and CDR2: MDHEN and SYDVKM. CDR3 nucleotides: TGTGCCAGTATGACTAGGAGGGAGCAGTACTTC. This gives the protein CASMTRREQYF.

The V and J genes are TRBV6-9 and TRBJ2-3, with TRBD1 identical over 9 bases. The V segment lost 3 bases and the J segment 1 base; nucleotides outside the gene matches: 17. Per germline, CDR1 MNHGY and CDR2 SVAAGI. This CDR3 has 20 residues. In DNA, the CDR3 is TGTGCCAGCAGTTACCACATTGTCGGGGACAGGGTGGTAGGCACAGATACGCAGTATTTT. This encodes CASSYHIVGDRVVGTDTQYF.

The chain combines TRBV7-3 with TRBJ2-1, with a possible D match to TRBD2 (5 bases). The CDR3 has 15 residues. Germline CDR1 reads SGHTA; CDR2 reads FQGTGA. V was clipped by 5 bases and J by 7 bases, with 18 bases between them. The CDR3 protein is CASSADRAPGNEQFF. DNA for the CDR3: TGTGCCAGCAGCGCTGACCGGGCCCCGGGGAATGAGCAGTTCTTC.

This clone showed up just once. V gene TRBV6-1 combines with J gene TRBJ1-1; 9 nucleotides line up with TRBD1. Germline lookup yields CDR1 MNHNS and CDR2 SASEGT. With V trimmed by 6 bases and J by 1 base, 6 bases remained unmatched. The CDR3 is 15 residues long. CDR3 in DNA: TGTGCCAGCAGCGACAGGGGGTTATCGAACACTGAAGCTTTCTTT. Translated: CASSDRGLSNTEAFF.

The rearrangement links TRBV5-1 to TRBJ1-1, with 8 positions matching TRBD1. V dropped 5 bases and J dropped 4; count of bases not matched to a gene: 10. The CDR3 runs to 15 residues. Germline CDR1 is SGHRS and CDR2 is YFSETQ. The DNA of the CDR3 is TGCGCCAGCAGATCGGAGACAGGGGCGGGCACTGAAGCTTTCTTT. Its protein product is CASRSETGAGTEAFF.

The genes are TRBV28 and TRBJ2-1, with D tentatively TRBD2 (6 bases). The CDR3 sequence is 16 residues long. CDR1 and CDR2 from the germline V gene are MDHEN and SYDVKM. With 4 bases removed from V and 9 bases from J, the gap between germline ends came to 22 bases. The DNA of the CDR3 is TGTGCCAGCAGTTCCCTCGGGACTCACTCTAGGGGTGAGCAGTTCTTC. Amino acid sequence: CASSSLGTHSRGEQFF.

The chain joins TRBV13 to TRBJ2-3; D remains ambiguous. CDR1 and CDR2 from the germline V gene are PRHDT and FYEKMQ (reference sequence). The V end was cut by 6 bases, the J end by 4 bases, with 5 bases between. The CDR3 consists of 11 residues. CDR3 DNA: TGTGCCAGCAGTATCTCAGATACGCAGTATTTT. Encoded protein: CASSISDTQYF.

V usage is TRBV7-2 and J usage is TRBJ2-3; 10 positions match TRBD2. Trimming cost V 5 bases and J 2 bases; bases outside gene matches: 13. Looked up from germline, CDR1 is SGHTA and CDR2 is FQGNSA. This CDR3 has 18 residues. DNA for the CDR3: TGTGCCAGCAGCCCCATTCCTAGCGGGAGCAGTAACACAGATACGCAGTATTTT. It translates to CASSPIPSGSSNTDTQYF.

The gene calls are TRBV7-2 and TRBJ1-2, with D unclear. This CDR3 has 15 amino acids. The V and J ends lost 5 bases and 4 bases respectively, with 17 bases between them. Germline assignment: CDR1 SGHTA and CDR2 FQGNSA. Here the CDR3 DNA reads TGTGCCAGCAGCCCAGACCCCTGGCGGGGCTATGGCTACACCTTC. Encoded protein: CASSPDPWRGYGYTF. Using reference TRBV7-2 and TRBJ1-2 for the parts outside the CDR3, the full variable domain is GAGVSQSPSNKVTEKGKDVELRCDPISGHTALYWYRQSLGQGLEFLIYFQGNSAPDKSGLPSDRFSAERTGGSVSTLTIQRTQQEDSAVYLCASSPDPWRGYGYTFGSGTRLTVV.

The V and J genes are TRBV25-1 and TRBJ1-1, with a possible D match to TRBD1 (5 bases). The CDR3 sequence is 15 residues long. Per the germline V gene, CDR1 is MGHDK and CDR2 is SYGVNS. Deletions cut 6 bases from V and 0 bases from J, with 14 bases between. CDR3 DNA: TGTGCCAGCAGCACAGGTCGGAGGGTGAACACTGAAGCTTTCTTT. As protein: CASSTGRRVNTEAFF.

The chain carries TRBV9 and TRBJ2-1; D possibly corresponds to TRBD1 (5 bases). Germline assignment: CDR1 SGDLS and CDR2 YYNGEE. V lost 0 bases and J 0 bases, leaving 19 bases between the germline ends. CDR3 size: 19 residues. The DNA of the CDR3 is TGTGCCAGCAGCGTAGACTTAATGGGGCAGATGAGCTCCTACAATGAGCAGTTCTTC. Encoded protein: CASSVDLMGQMSSYNEQFF. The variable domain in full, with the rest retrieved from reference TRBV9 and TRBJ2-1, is DSGVTQTPKHLITATGQRVTLRCSPRSGDLSVYWYQQSLDQGLQFLIQYYNGEERAKGNILERFSAQQFPDLHSELNLSSLELGDSALYFCASSVDLMGQMSSYNEQFFGPGTRLTVL.

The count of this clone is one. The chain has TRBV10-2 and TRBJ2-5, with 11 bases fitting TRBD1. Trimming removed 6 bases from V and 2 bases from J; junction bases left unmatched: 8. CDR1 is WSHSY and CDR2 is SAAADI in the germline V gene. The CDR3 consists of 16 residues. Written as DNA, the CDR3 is TGCGCCAGCAGGCGGACAGGGGGCGTCGGTCAAGAGACCCAGTACTTC. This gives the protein CASRRTGGVGQETQYF.

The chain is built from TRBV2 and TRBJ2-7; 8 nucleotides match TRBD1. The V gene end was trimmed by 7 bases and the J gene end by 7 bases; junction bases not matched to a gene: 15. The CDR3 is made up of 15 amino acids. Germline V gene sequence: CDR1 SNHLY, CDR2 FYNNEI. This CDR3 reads CASKRPGQGQGEQYF. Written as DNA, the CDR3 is TGTGCCAGCAAGAGGCCCGGACAGGGCCAAGGAGAGCAGTACTTC. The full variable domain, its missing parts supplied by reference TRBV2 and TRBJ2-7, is EPEVTQTPSHQVTQMGQEVILRCVPISNHLYFYWYRQILGQKVEFLVSFYNNEISEKSEIFDDQFSVERPDGSNFTLKIRSTKLEDSAMYFCASKRPGQGQGEQYFGPGTRLTVT.

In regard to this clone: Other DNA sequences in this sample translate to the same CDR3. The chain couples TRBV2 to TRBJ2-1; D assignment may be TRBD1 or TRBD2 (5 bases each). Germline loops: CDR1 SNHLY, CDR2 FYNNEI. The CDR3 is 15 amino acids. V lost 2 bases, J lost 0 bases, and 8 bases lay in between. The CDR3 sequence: CASSERGSSYNEQFF. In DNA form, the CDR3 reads TGTGCCAGCAGTGAACGGGGCAGCTCCTACAATGAGCAGTTCTTC.

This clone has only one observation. The CDR3 protein is CASSTRGNYEQYV. The CDR3 nucleotides are TGTGCCAGCAGTACAAGGGGGAACTACGAGCAGTACGTC. V and J are TRBV6-1 and TRBJ2-7, with D perhaps TRBD1 (6 bases). Germline V gene data show CDR1 as MNHNS and CDR2 as SASEGT. The CDR3 totals 13 residues. V dropped 5 bases and J dropped 3 bases, with 11 bases sitting between them.

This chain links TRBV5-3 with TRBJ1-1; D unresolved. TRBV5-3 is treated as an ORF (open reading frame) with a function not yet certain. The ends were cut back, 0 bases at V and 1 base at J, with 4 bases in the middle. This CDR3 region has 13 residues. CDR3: CARSLERNTEAFF. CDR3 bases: TGTGCCAGAAGCTTGGAGAGGAACACTGAAGCTTTCTTT.